Below, 10 T cell receptor beta chains from the same sample are listed, as sequenced in a study of blood T cell repertoires in COVID-19. Profiled with immunoSEQ multiplex PCR; TCRdb holds only in-frame clones, not every one. Altogether roughly 160,000 clones are present, approximately 84% being singletons, with the ten largest covering approximately 5.1%. Sequencing input: PBMCs or T cells enriched from blood (not recorded which). The source of these receptors is a woman aged 40 to 50 with acute COVID-19.

The chain couples TRBV5-1 to TRBJ2-7; 7 bases match TRBD2. V lost 2 bases, J lost 3 bases, and 8 bases stayed unmatched. The germline CDR1 and CDR2 sequences are SGHRS and YFSETQ. This CDR3 contains 15 residues. Here the CDR3 reads CASSFGGTTDYEQYF. The CDR3 DNA reads TGCGCCAGCAGCTTTGGGGGGACTACCGACTACGAGCAGTACTTC.

This chain connects TRBV4-1 to TRBJ2-1, with D possibly matching TRBD2 (6 bases). CDR3 size: 16 residues. V gave up 0 bases and J gave up 8 bases, with 17 bases separating them. Germline V gene lookup returns CDR1 MGHRA and CDR2 YSYEKL. The chain's CDR3 is CASSQEGTSPVYEQFF. CDR3 bases: TGCGCCAGCAGCCAAGAGGGCACTAGCCCTGTTTATGAGCAGTTCTTC.

This clone has a handful of counts. This chain connects TRBV13 to TRBJ2-5; TRBD2 matches at 7 bases. The CDR3 is made up of 18 amino acids. CDR1 is PRHDT, CDR2 FYEKMQ, per germline (reference sequence). J was trimmed by 5 bases and V by 0 bases; bases with no gene match: 15. In DNA, the CDR3 is TGTGCCAGCAGCTTAGGCGGGTCGAGCGGGAACTTTGGGGAGACCCAGTACTTC. It codes for CASSLGGSSGNFGETQYF. Variable domain in full (rest from reference TRBV13 and TRBJ2-5): AAGVIQSPRHLIKEKRETATLKCYPIPRHDTVYWYQQGPGQDPQFLISFYEKMQSDKGSIPDRFSAQQFSDYHSELNMSSLELGDSALYFCASSLGGSSGNFGETQYFGPGTRLLVL.

The chain has TRBV11-2 and TRBJ2-7; possible D gene TRBD2, 6 bases. This CDR3 contains 15 residues. Germline CDR1 reads SGHAT; CDR2 reads FQNNGV. V lost 0 bases and J 6 bases, leaving 15 bases between the germline ends. The CDR3 spells CASSLEPSGFSEQYV. For the CDR3, the DNA is TGTGCCAGCAGCTTAGAGCCCAGCGGGTTCTCCGAGCAGTACGTC.

The chain joins TRBV20-1 to TRBJ1-3; D call uncertain. Trimming took off 5 bases at V and 6 bases at J, with 8 bases between the two ends. The CDR3 contains 11 residues. Germline CDR1 DFQATT, CDR2 SNEGSKA (reference sequence). This CDR3 is CSAASANTIYF. DNA of the CDR3: TGCAGTGCTGCGTCCGCAAACACCATATATTTT.

The V call is TRBV9, the J call TRBJ2-1; 8 bases agree with TRBD2. Germline V gene lookup returns CDR1 SGDLS and CDR2 YYNGEE. The ends lost 3 bases at V and 5 bases at J; junction bases unmatched: 10. This CDR3 contains 16 residues. In nucleotides, the CDR3 is TGTGCCAGCAGCGGTAGCGGGAAATGGGCTCACAATGAGCAGTTCTTC. Translating gives CASSGSGKWAHNEQFF.

This sequence joins TRBV7-2 and TRBJ2-5, with 14 positions matching TRBD2. J gave up 4 bases and V 3 bases, and 7 bases lay outside the gene matches. CDR3 size: 17 residues. From germline, CDR1 is SGHTA and CDR2 FQGNSA. This CDR3 reads CASSLGLAGVQGETQYF. Written as DNA, the CDR3 is TGTGCCAGCAGCTTGGGACTAGCGGGGGTACAGGGAGAGACCCAGTACTTC.

V usage is TRBV5-1 and J usage is TRBJ2-1; TRBD2 aligns across 12 bases. The CDR3 spans 14 residues. V shed 5 bases, J shed 7 bases, and the junction held 4 bases outside the gene matches. Germline V gene sequence: CDR1 SGHRS, CDR2 YFSETQ. The CDR3 sequence: CASSSGLAGNEQFF. The CDR3 DNA is TGCGCCAGCAGTAGCGGACTAGCGGGGAATGAGCAGTTCTTC.

This chain joins TRBV4-2 and TRBJ1-4; D remains unclear. V was cut by 1 base and J by 8 bases, with 8 bases left in between. This CDR3 is 13 amino acids long. Germline V CDR1 and CDR2: LGHNA, YNFKEQ. CDR3 DNA: TGTGCCAGCAGCCAAGTCGAGTCCGAAAAACTGTTTTTT. This encodes CASSQVESEKLFF.

The chain has TRBV4-1 and TRBJ1-4, with a possible D match to TRBD1 (5 bases). CDR3 length equals 14 residues. V was trimmed by 3 bases and J by 3 bases, leaving 8 bases between them. Per germline, CDR1 MGHRA and CDR2 YSYEKL. CDR3 residues: CASSQGEANEKLFF. The DNA for the CDR3 is TGCGCCAGCAGCCAGGGGGAGGCTAATGAAAAACTGTTTTTT.